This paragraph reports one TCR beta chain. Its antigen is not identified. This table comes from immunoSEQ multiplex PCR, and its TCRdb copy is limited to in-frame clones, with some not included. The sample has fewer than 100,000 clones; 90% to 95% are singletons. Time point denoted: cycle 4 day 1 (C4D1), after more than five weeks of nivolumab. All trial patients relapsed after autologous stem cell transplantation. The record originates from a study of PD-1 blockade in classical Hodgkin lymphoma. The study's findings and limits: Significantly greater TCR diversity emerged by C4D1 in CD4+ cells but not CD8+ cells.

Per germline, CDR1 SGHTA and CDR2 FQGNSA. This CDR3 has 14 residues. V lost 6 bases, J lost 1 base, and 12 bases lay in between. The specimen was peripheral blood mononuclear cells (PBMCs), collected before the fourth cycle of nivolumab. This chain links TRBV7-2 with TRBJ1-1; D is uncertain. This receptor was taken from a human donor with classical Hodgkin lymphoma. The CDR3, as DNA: TGTGCCAGCAGGCATAGGGTCCAGAACACTGAAGCTTTCTTT. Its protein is CASRHRVQNTEAFF.